This T cell receptor (beta chain) was recorded in a study of blood T cell repertoires in COVID-19. In the study overall: The study drew acute and convalescent COVID-19 samples from the United States, Italy and Spain. PBMCs, B-cell-depleted T cells, or T cells provided the cDNA or gDNA that made up the material.

Original processing notes: Reference gene primer amplification gave nucleated cell count estimates. Sequenced by immunoSEQ multiplex PCR; TCRdb stores in-frame clones only, minus some. V and J calls and clone size come straight from that table; D and trimming were deduced from the DNA. The table has tens of thousands of clones, 70% to 90% seen once. V gave up 6 bases and J gave up 9 bases; unmatched junction bases: 9. This CDR3 is built from 13 residues. Germline CDR1 MDHEN, CDR2 SYDVKM. Sequenced input: peripheral blood. The chain joins TRBV28 to TRBJ2-5, with 8 bases lining up with TRBD2. The receptor's source is a woman aged 70-85 years with acute or convalescent COVID-19. The CDR3 DNA follows: TGTGCCAGCAGCCCGACAGAGCGGGGGTCCCAGTACTTC. Its protein product is CASSPTERGSQYF.